The present TCR beta chain was sequenced within a study of tumor-infiltrating lymphocytes in primary liver carcinoma. Study-level background: The patients included men and women who were aged 30 to 69 years.

CDR3 length equals 14 residues. Trimming at V came to 6 bases and at J to 8 bases, leaving 10 bases not matched to a gene. Reverse transcription of approximately 0.55 ug total RNA with a constant-region primer produced TCR beta cDNA. Slightly modified ARM-PCR served as the procedure for the TCR beta libraries. These libraries came from three rounds of nested multiplex PCR. Rounds one and two of PCR, each of roughly 10 cycles, were primed with TRBV1-TRBV30 forward primers and a C-beta reverse primer. One entry per CDR3 protein, called by TCRdb with MiXCR from the multiplex PCR reads. The sample includes about 120,000 distinct CDR3 sequences, roughly three fifths of them seen just once. There are many counts of this clonotype. Unsorted bulk tissue (about 18-30 mg) underwent RNA and DNA co-extraction. Patients underwent surgical resection for primary liver carcinoma. Enrolled patients were chronically infected with HBV and treatment-naive.

The clonotype was recovered from a woman aged 55-70 years with primary liver carcinoma and hepatitis B virus infection. Source material: liver tumor tissue from sampling region 1. Subset denoted: tumor region T1, superior pole. The V and J genes are TRBV12-3 or TRBV12-4 and TRBJ1-2, with 9 bases matching TRBD1. CDR3 sequence reads: CASRLQGARRGYTF. Written as DNA, the CDR3 is TGTGCCAGCAGGCTACAGGGGGCGCGTAGGGGCTACACCTTC.